These 15 T cell receptor beta chains share one sample of origin, sequenced in a study of somatic reversion in DOCK8 deficiency. TRB libraries came from one-step amplicon PCR on roughly 100 ng genomic DNA with EuroClonality-NGS primers. One entry per CDR3 protein, called by TCRdb with MiXCR from the multiplex PCR reads. In the table there are some 2,400 distinct CDR3 sequences, 26% of which are singletons. Sequencing used peripheral blood. The receptors were sampled from a human donor in good health.

DNA of the CDR3: TGTGCCAGCAGCTCAGATCTAGGGACTGAAGCTTTCTTT. Its protein product is CASSSDLGTEAFF. The chain employs TRBV7-3 and TRBJ1-1; D not certain. Per the germline V gene, CDR1 is SGHTA and CDR2 is FQGTGA. The V and J ends lost 4 bases and 5 bases respectively, with 11 bases between them. The CDR3 spans 13 residues.

This chain joins TRBV18 and TRBJ1-1; D ambiguous. V gave up 3 bases and J gave up 3 bases, with 8 bases separating them. The CDR3 consists of 13 residues. CDR1 is KGHSH, CDR2 LQKENI, per germline. CDR3 DNA sequence: TGTGCCAGCTCACCTACTATGGACACTGAAGCTTTCTTT. It translates to CASSPTMDTEAFF.

The chain has TRBV30 and TRBJ1-2, with 8 positions matching TRBD1. The germline CDR1 and CDR2 sequences are GTSNPN and SVGIG (reference sequence). The CDR3 covers 15 residues. As DNA, the CDR3 is TGTGACGGGGTCCGTAACGGACAGGGAGCGGCTGGCTACACCTTC. It is translated as CDGVRNGQGAAGYTF.

This clonotype is labeled medium-sized (0.01 to 0.1%). The chain joins TRBV4-1 to TRBJ1-1; no definite D call. The CDR3 runs to 14 residues. CDR1 is MGHRA and CDR2 is YSYEKL in the germline V gene. Trimming shortened V by 0 bases and J by 1 base, and 6 bases separated the two germline ends. The DNA for the CDR3 is TGCGCCAGCAGCCAAGATTTGGCGAACACTGAAGCTTTCTTT. It codes for CASSQDLANTEAFF.

This clonotype turned up a few times. V usage is TRBV7-2 and J usage is TRBJ2-7, with D possibly being TRBD2 (6 bases). The CDR3 totals 14 residues. CDR1 SGHTA and CDR2 FQGNSA come from the germline V gene. The ends were cut back, 1 base at V and 2 bases at J, with 9 bases in the middle. The CDR3 reads CASSLGSGAYEQYF. The CDR3 region has the DNA TGTGCCAGCAGCTTAGGTTCGGGAGCCTACGAGCAGTACTTC.

This chain joins TRBV30 and TRBJ2-5, with a possible D match to TRBD2 (5 bases). CDR1 is GTSNPN and CDR2 is SVGIG in the germline V gene (reference sequence). This CDR3 is 12 amino acids long. Trimming removed 4 bases at V and 4 bases at J, with 10 bases between. The CDR3: CAWNGVGETQYF. CDR3 nucleotides: TGTGCCTGGAACGGGGTAGGAGAGACCCAGTACTTC.

By share of the sample, this clonotype is medium-sized. The V call is TRBV11-3, the J call TRBJ2-5; the D gene could be TRBD1 or TRBD2 (5 bases each). Looked up from germline, CDR1 is SGHNT and CDR2 is YENEEA. CDR3 length: 16 residues. V lost 5 bases and J 4 bases, leaving 20 bases between the germline ends. This chain's CDR3 is CASSVGTSGPSETQYF. The CDR3 coding sequence is TGTGCCAGCAGCGTAGGGACGTCCGGACCGTCAGAGACCCAGTACTTC.

By frequency in the sample, this clonotype is medium-sized (0.01 to 0.1%). J is TRBJ1-2 and V is TRBV6-2 or TRBV6-3; 7 bases fit TRBD1. Germline V gives CDR1 MNHEY, CDR2 SVGEGT. This CDR3 has 13 residues. V shed 2 bases and J 4 bases; nucleotides not matched to a gene: 1. In nucleotides, the CDR3 is TGTGCCAGCAGTTACCACAGGGGCTATGGCTACACCTTC. It encodes CASSYHRGYGYTF.

The chain carries TRBV27 and TRBJ1-2, with D tentatively TRBD1 (6 bases). The CDR3 contains 15 residues. Germline loops: CDR1 MNHEY, CDR2 SMNVEV (reference sequence). V was pared by 6 bases and J by 0 bases, with 14 bases between. CDR3 amino acids: CASRLTGSPNYGYTF. The CDR3, as DNA: TGTGCCAGCAGATTAACAGGGTCTCCTAACTATGGCTACACCTTC.

By sample fraction, this clonotype is medium-sized. The chain recombines TRBV30 with TRBJ2-7; TRBD1 matches at 10 bases. V lost 5 bases to trimming and J lost 4 bases; unmatched junction nucleotides: 8. Looked up from germline, CDR1 is GTSNPN and CDR2 is SVGIG (reference sequence). The CDR3 is made up of 14 amino acids. The CDR3: CAWDGTGVRYEQYF. The CDR3 DNA sequence: TGTGCCTGGGATGGGACAGGGGTAAGGTACGAGCAGTACTTC.

This clonotype was seen a handful of times. This chain uses TRBV19 with TRBJ2-6; 7 bases are a match to TRBD2. The germline V gene has CDR1 LNHDA and CDR2 SQIVND (reference sequence). The junction had 4 bases not matched to a gene; V was cut back by 5 bases and J by 0 bases. The CDR3 runs to 16 residues. The CDR3 DNA reads as TGTGCCAGTAGTGACAGCGGGACCTCTGGGGCCAACGTCCTGACTTTC. Residues: CASSDSGTSGANVLTF.

This clonotype is classed as medium-sized (0.01 to 0.1%). J is TRBJ1-2 and V is TRBV12-3 or TRBV12-4; 8 bases match TRBD1. The CDR3 consists of 15 residues. Trimming took 6 bases from V and 4 from J; bases not matched to a gene: 10. CDR3 region: CASSPTGQAGYGYTF. CDR3 DNA: TGTGCCAGCAGCCCCACGGGACAGGCAGGCTATGGCTACACCTTC.

This sequence joins TRBV2 and TRBJ2-2, with a possible D match to TRBD2 (6 bases). V gave up 4 bases and J gave up 1 base, with 10 bases separating them. The CDR3 spans 15 residues. CDR1 is SNHLY, CDR2 FYNNEI, per germline. The CDR3 coding sequence is TGTGCCAGCAGTGTAGTAGCGGTGAACACCGGGGAGCTGTTTTTT. Its protein product is CASSVVAVNTGELFF.

This clonotype is labeled as large. The chain combines TRBV5-6 with TRBJ1-4; D is ambiguous. The CDR3 contains 12 residues. In germline, CDR1 is SGHDT, CDR2 YYEEEE. V lost 4 bases and J 6 bases, leaving 7 bases between the germline ends. The CDR3 reads CASSLGDEKLFF. CDR3 coding DNA: TGTGCCAGCAGCCTAGGCGATGAAAAACTGTTTTTT.

This clonotype counts as medium-sized (0.01 to 0.1%). The chain employs TRBV11-3 and TRBJ2-7; 9 bases are a match to TRBD2. The CDR3 loop spans 19 amino acids. The V segment lost 2 bases and the J segment 6 bases; nucleotides outside the gene matches: 20. The germline gives CDR1 SGHNT, CDR2 YENEEA. CDR3 sequence reads: CASSLWKGGRAFGKSEQYF. The DNA for the CDR3 is TGTGCCAGCAGCTTATGGAAGGGCGGGAGGGCCTTCGGCAAGAGCGAGCAGTACTTC.